These 13 T cell receptor beta chains originate from one sample sequenced in a study of patients and donors after allogeneic stem cell transplantation. TCRdb ran MiXCR on the RT-PCR reads and lists one entry per CDR3 protein. The sample records about 960,000 distinct CDR3 sequences, about a sixth being singletons. What was sequenced was blood, either unsorted or a sorted T cell fraction (not recorded which). All receptors come from a human donor who was either an allogeneic HSCT recipient or a stem cell or donor lymphocyte infusion donor (not recorded which). It is not recorded whose cells these are; they may come from a transplant donor.

This clonotype has more than one count but fewer than ten. The CDR3 nucleotides read TGTGCCAGCAGCGTAGAGGCGGGGGCCTCCTACGAGCAGTACTTC. It translates to CASSVEAGASYEQYF. This rearrangement joins TRBV9 to TRBJ2-7, with D maybe TRBD2 (7 bases). This CDR3 contains 15 residues. CDR1 is SGDLS, CDR2 YYNGEE, per germline. V lost 0 bases to trimming and J lost 0 bases, with 10 bases between them.

This clonotype was found a few times. The chain is built from TRBV12-3 or TRBV12-4 and TRBJ1-6; TRBD1 matches 12 bases. The V segment lost 3 bases and the J segment 13 bases; nucleotides outside the gene matches: 4. The CDR3 runs 14 residues. CDR3 amino acids: CASSFGTGGNPLHF. CDR3 DNA: TGTGCCAGCAGTTTCGGGACAGGGGGCAATCCCCTCCACTTT.

This clonotype was seen only a few times. This chain links TRBV4-1 with TRBJ2-7; D gene uncertain. The germline V and J ends were trimmed by 2 bases and 2 bases, with 13 bases remaining between them. CDR3 length: 15 residues. Germline CDR1 MGHRA, CDR2 YSYEKL. The CDR3 nucleotides are TGCGCCAGCAGCCAACAAAACTCGCCCCCCTACGAGCAGTACTTC. It specifies CASSQQNSPPYEQYF.

The chain recombines TRBV25-1 with TRBJ1-6; tentatively, D is TRBD1 (5 bases). Germline CDR1 reads MGHDK; CDR2 reads SYGVNS. V dropped 2 bases and J dropped 2 bases, with 13 bases sitting between them. CDR3 length: 17 residues. CDR3 sequence reads: CASSEIRGTAYNSPLHF. DNA of the CDR3: TGTGCCAGCAGTGAAATTCGCGGGACCGCCTATAATTCACCCCTCCACTTT. Full variable domain (rest looked up from reference TRBV25-1 and TRBJ1-6): EADIYQTPRYLVIGTGKKITLECSQTMGHDKMYWYQQDPGMELHLIHYSYGVNSTEKGDLSSESTVSRIRTEHFPLTLESARPSHTSQYLCASSEIRGTAYNSPLHFGNGTRLTVT.

This clonotype was found many times. This chain joins TRBV12-3 or TRBV12-4 and TRBJ1-6; a weak D match, TRBD1 (6 bases). This CDR3 comprises 14 residues. Trimming shortened V by 0 bases and J by 10 bases, and 10 bases separated the two germline ends. The CDR3 loop reads CASSLAGGKSPLHF. For the CDR3, the DNA is TGTGCCAGCAGTTTAGCAGGGGGGAAATCACCCCTCCACTTT.

This clonotype has at least ten counts. The genes are TRBV12-3 or TRBV12-4 and TRBJ1-2; 8 nucleotides align to TRBD1. This CDR3 is built from 15 residues. Trimming at V came to 1 base and at J to 2 bases, leaving 3 bases not matched to a gene. The CDR3 region has the DNA TGTGCCAGCAGTTTAGATAACAGGGGGAACTATGGCTACACCTTC. It is translated as CASSLDNRGNYGYTF.

This clonotype showed up many times. Its ends do not fully match the called genes, so a read error is possible. The chain has TRBV19 and TRBJ2-2; possible D gene TRBD2, 6 bases. CDR3 length: 14 amino acids. The germline V gene encodes CDR1 LNHDA and CDR2 SQIVND (reference sequence). The CDR3, as DNA: TGTGCCAGTCGGCGGGACCGGAACACAGGGGAGCTGTTTTTT. It encodes CASRRDRNTGELFF.

This clonotype was seen only a few times. The J gene is TRBJ1-1, the V gene TRBV7-2; perhaps TRBD1 as D (5 bases). The CDR3 has 14 amino acids. Germline CDR1 reads SGHTA; CDR2 reads FQGNSA. Trimming cost V 4 bases and J 7 bases, with 16 bases left between them. The CDR3 is CASSSAGGGGEAFF. The DNA for the CDR3 is TGTGCCAGCAGCTCTGCGGGCGGGGGGGGTGAAGCTTTCTTT.

The genes are TRBV29-1 and TRBJ2-2, with no clear D. Trimming removed 6 bases from V and 5 bases from J, with 7 bases in between. CDR1 and CDR2 (germline): SQVTM, ANQGSEA. The length of the CDR3 is 11 residues. The CDR3 is CSVTSTGELFF. The CDR3 DNA sequence: TGCAGCGTCACATCAACCGGGGAGCTGTTTTTT.

This clonotype was seen a few times. The rearrangement links TRBV2 to TRBJ2-1, with TRBD2 matching 11 bases. This CDR3 contains 16 residues. With V trimmed by 7 bases and J by 6 bases, 11 bases remained unmatched. The germline CDR1 and CDR2 sequences are SNHLY and FYNNEI. Here the CDR3 reads CASNPLTSGSLNEQFF. The CDR3 nucleotides read TGTGCCAGCAACCCCCTTACTAGCGGGAGTCTCAATGAGCAGTTCTTC. Filled out from reference TRBV2 and TRBJ2-1, the complete variable domain reads EPEVTQTPSHQVTQMGQEVILRCVPISNHLYFYWYRQILGQKVEFLVSFYNNEISEKSEIFDDQFSVERPDGSNFTLKIRSTKLEDSAMYFCASNPLTSGSLNEQFFGPGTRLTVL.

The V gene is TRBV2, the J gene TRBJ2-1; D is possibly TRBD2 (7 bases). Trimming stripped 9 bases from V and 6 bases from J, with 15 bases between. There are 13 residues in the CDR3. Germline V CDR1 and CDR2: SNHLY, FYNNEI. Here the CDR3 reads CASWRGGSNEQFF. The CDR3 nucleotides read TGTGCCAGTTGGAGGGGGGGGTCCAATGAGCAGTTCTTC.

This chain joins TRBV5-1 and TRBJ2-2; 9 bases agree with TRBD1. CDR3 length: 15 residues. CDR1 is SGHRS and CDR2 is YFSETQ in the germline V gene. V was clipped by 3 bases and J by 6 bases; unmatched bases: 6. The CDR3 loop reads CASSYRDRVAGELFF. The DNA of the CDR3 is TGCGCCAGCAGCTACAGGGACAGGGTCGCCGGGGAGCTGTTTTTT.

V is TRBV12-5 and J is TRBJ2-2; D is unresolved. V was clipped by 2 bases and J by 8 bases, with 9 bases between them. Germline CDR1 reads LGHNT; CDR2 reads FRNRAP. This CDR3 has 13 residues. The DNA for the CDR3 is TGTGCTAGTGGTTTGCCCCCCAGAGGGGAGCTGTTTTTT. It yields the protein CASGLPPRGELFF. Complete variable domain (other parts from reference TRBV12-5 and TRBJ2-2): DARVTQTPRHKVTEMGQEVTMRCQPILGHNTVFWYRQTMMQGLELLAYFRNRAPLDDSGMPKDRFSAEMPDATLATLKIQPSEPRDSAVYFCASGLPPRGELFFGEGSRLTVL.